The 26 T cell receptor beta chains given below trace back to one sample, sequenced in a study of human versus mouse CDR3 diversity and MHC coevolution. The method was immunoSEQ multiplex PCR; TCRdb's version includes in-frame clones alone and lacks a portion of them. This sample yields tens of thousands of clones, of which 90% to 95% are seen a single time; approximately 17% belongs to the top ten. Source material: naive CD4+ T cells from blood. This sample's subset: CD45RO-negative CD62L-positive naive CD4 T cells. The receptor source for this set is a person aged 55 to 69 in good health.

This chain links TRBV2 with TRBJ2-3; D remains ambiguous. Germline assignment: CDR1 SNHLY and CDR2 FYNNEI. V was trimmed by 4 bases and J by 2 bases, leaving 16 bases between them. The CDR3 loop spans 16 amino acids. CDR3 in amino acids: CASSVKATIATDTQYF. CDR3 DNA sequence: TGTGCCAGCAGTGTGAAGGCCACCATAGCCACAGATACGCAGTATTTT.

V is TRBV6-5 and J is TRBJ1-6; 8 bases fit TRBD1. This CDR3 is 14 amino acids long. From germline, CDR1 is MNHEY and CDR2 SVGAGI. Unmatched junction bases numbered 5, after V lost 6 bases and J lost 7 bases. The CDR3 coding sequence is TGTGCCAGCAGACAGGGGGTCACAAATTCACCCCTCCACTTT. This codes for CASRQGVTNSPLHF.

The V gene is TRBV5-1, the J gene TRBJ2-3, with 8 bases matching TRBD1. Germline V gives CDR1 SGHRS, CDR2 YFSETQ. CDR3 length: 16 amino acids. V dropped 0 bases and J dropped 2; count of bases not matched to a gene: 5. The CDR3 is CASSLVPGQATDTQYF. The CDR3 nucleotides read TGCGCCAGCAGCTTGGTTCCGGGACAGGCCACAGATACGCAGTATTTT.

The chain carries TRBV7-9 and TRBJ2-6, with D perhaps matching TRBD1 (6 bases). CDR1 and CDR2 (germline): SEHNR, FQNEAQ (reference sequence). The CDR3 sequence is 16 residues long. V lost 5 bases, J lost 0 bases, and 11 bases lay in between. The CDR3 loop is CASSTNRASGANVLTF. CDR3 DNA: TGTGCCAGCAGCACCAACAGGGCCTCTGGGGCCAACGTCCTGACTTTC.

This clone was counted a few times. This chain joins TRBV5-8 and TRBJ2-6, with a weak D call TRBD1 (5 bases). Trimming removed 3 bases at V and 1 base at J, with 8 bases between. Germline V CDR1 and CDR2: SGHTS, YDEGEE. CDR3 length: 15 amino acids. The chain's CDR3 is CASSSDRSGANVLTF. The CDR3 bases are TGTGCCAGCAGCTCAGACAGATCTGGGGCCAACGTCCTGACTTTC.

The chain couples TRBV19 to TRBJ1-1; 8 bases are a match to TRBD1. CDR1 is LNHDA and CDR2 is SQIVND in the germline V gene (reference sequence). This CDR3 is 14 amino acids long. V was pared by 7 bases and J by 3 bases, with 7 bases of the junction left unmatched. CDR3 loop: CASTPTGEDTEAFF. The CDR3 DNA sequence: TGTGCCAGTACCCCGACAGGGGAAGACACTGAAGCTTTCTTT.

The J gene is TRBJ2-2, the V gene TRBV6-5; the D gene is possibly TRBD1 (6 bases). V lost 6 bases, J lost 7 bases, and 18 bases lay in between. Germline V gene sequence: CDR1 MNHEY, CDR2 SVGAGI. The CDR3 runs to 15 residues. The CDR3 DNA sequence: TGTGCCAGCAGCTTCACAGGGATTTTGGGCGGGGAGCTGTTTTTT. Protein product: CASSFTGILGGELFF.

The V call is TRBV9, the J call TRBJ2-7; D not certain. Germline CDR1 SGDLS, CDR2 YYNGEE. V was clipped by 4 bases and J by 2 bases, with 13 bases between them. The CDR3 sequence is 14 residues long. The CDR3 bases are TGTGCCAGCAGCCCCTCTCAGACTGCCTACGAGCAGTACTTC. It yields the protein CASSPSQTAYEQYF.

The chain recombines TRBV19 with TRBJ1-1, with TRBD1 as a possible D gene (6 bases). Trimming cost V 5 bases and J 1 base, with 11 bases left between them. This CDR3 comprises 14 residues. Germline assignment: CDR1 LNHDA and CDR2 SQIVND (reference sequence). DNA of the CDR3: TGTGCCAGTAGTGCAAACAGGGAGAACACTGAAGCTTTCTTT. Translation gives CASSANRENTEAFF.

This clone appeared a single time. The rearrangement joins TRBV5-1 to TRBJ2-5; D unresolved. Trimming took off 0 bases at V and 1 base at J, with 13 bases between the two ends. The CDR3 extends over 16 amino acids. In germline, CDR1 is SGHRS, CDR2 YFSETQ. The CDR3 reads CASSLAFSPSQETQYF. CDR3 bases: TGCGCCAGCAGCTTGGCCTTTAGCCCCTCCCAAGAGACCCAGTACTTC.

This chain uses TRBV9 with TRBJ2-7; D possibly corresponds to TRBD2 (6 bases). The germline gives CDR1 SGDLS, CDR2 YYNGEE. V lost 0 bases and J 0 bases, leaving 19 bases between the germline ends. This CDR3 is 18 amino acids long. CDR3 coding DNA: TGTGCCAGCAGCGTAGCTGGGACTTCACCTTCCCTCTCCTACGAGCAGTACTTC. Residues: CASSVAGTSPSLSYEQYF.

This clone has just one count. The rearrangement uses TRBV18 and TRBJ2-1, with a weak D call TRBD1 (6 bases). Trimming took off 6 bases at V and 2 bases at J, with 17 bases between the two ends. The CDR3 sequence is 16 residues long. Germline V gene data show CDR1 as KGHSH and CDR2 as LQKENI. The CDR3 is CASSGLGWGPYNEQFF. CDR3 nucleotides: TGTGCCAGCTCCGGCTTGGGTTGGGGGCCCTACAATGAGCAGTTCTTC.

This chain joins TRBV5-1 and TRBJ2-1, with 7 bases that match TRBD2. The CDR3 sequence is 15 residues long. The germline gives CDR1 SGHRS, CDR2 YFSETQ. The ends lost 4 bases at V and 3 bases at J; junction bases unmatched: 7. The CDR3 sequence: CASSGASGNYNEQFF. DNA for the CDR3: TGCGCCAGCAGCGGTGCCAGCGGGAACTACAATGAGCAGTTCTTC.

This rearrangement joins TRBV5-6 to TRBJ1-5, with 8 nucleotides matching TRBD1. Trimming at V came to 0 bases and at J to 3 bases, leaving 8 bases not matched to a gene. Germline lookup yields CDR1 SGHDT and CDR2 YYEEEE. The CDR3 totals 17 residues. CDR3 in amino acids: CASSLGTGQQVNQPQHF. The CDR3 DNA is TGTGCCAGCAGCTTGGGGACAGGGCAGCAGGTCAATCAGCCCCAGCATTTT.

This clone was counted once. This chain uses TRBV19 with TRBJ1-5; the D is unclear. The CDR3 has 14 amino acids. The V and J ends lost 5 bases and 7 bases respectively, with 15 bases between them. The V gene's germline CDR1 is LNHDA and CDR2 SQIVND (reference sequence). The CDR3 nucleotides read TGTGCCAGTAGTCCCGGGAATGGAGGACAGCCCCAGCATTTT. Its protein product is CASSPGNGGQPQHF.

V and J are TRBV6-1 and TRBJ2-7; no clear D. This CDR3 is built from 14 residues. Looked up from germline, CDR1 is MNHNS and CDR2 is SASEGT. V lost 3 bases to trimming and J lost 0 bases, with 9 bases between them. This CDR3 reads CASSERMSSYEQYF. DNA for the CDR3: TGTGCCAGCAGTGAGCGAATGAGCTCCTACGAGCAGTACTTC.

The chain employs TRBV13 and TRBJ2-7; a possible D gene is TRBD1 (5 bases). In germline, CDR1 is PRHDT, CDR2 FYEKMQ (reference sequence). V lost 0 bases to trimming and J lost 10 bases, with 13 bases between them. There are 13 residues in the CDR3. CDR3 in DNA: TGTGCCAGCAGCTTAGGCAGGGATCCTAGTCAGTACTTC. This encodes CASSLGRDPSQYF.

The chain combines TRBV6-5 with TRBJ1-1, with TRBD1 matching over 8 bases. With 6 bases clipped from V and 5 bases from J, the junction kept 8 bases outside the gene matches. The CDR3 runs 14 residues. Germline V lookup: CDR1 MNHEY, CDR2 SVGAGI. The CDR3 loop is CASRDRVRGTEAFF. In nucleotides, the CDR3 is TGTGCCAGCAGGGACAGGGTGAGGGGAACTGAAGCTTTCTTT.

V is TRBV6-5 and J is TRBJ1-2; D might be TRBD1 (6 bases). This CDR3 comprises 14 residues. Trimming left V 5 bases short and J 4 bases short, with 14 bases between. CDR1 MNHEY and CDR2 SVGAGI come from the germline V gene. DNA of the CDR3: TGTGCCAGCAGTCCATATCTGGACAGCTATGGCTACACCTTC. Its protein is CASSPYLDSYGYTF.

The chain employs TRBV18 and TRBJ2-5, with D uncertain. The J call may be wrong; the DNA end is better matched by TRBJ2-7. Germline V CDR1 and CDR2: KGHSH, LQKENI. The CDR3 has 13 residues. The CDR3 nucleotides read TGTGCCAGCTCCGAGGCGCTGAGCTACGAGCAGTACTTC. It yields the protein CASSEALSYEQYF.

The rearrangement links TRBV10-3 to TRBJ2-2, with 11 bases lining up with TRBD1. Germline trimming cut 10 bases from V and 1 base from J; bases unmatched to any gene: 2. This CDR3 spans 14 amino acids. Germline assignment: CDR1 ENHRY and CDR2 SYGVKD. Here the CDR3 reads CARGTGGNTGELFF. The CDR3 nucleotides are TGTGCCAGAGGGACAGGGGGGAACACCGGGGAGCTGTTTTTT.

The V gene is TRBV6-6, the J gene TRBJ1-5, with TRBD1 matching over 10 bases. Germline values: CDR1 MNHNY, CDR2 SVGAGI (reference sequence). The CDR3 covers 15 residues. V lost 6 bases and J lost 4; bases outside the gene matches: 6. CDR3 sequence reads: CASSSGTGVNQPQHF. The DNA for the CDR3 is TGTGCCAGCAGCTCCGGGACAGGGGTTAATCAGCCCCAGCATTTT.

The chain is built from TRBV7-7 and TRBJ2-5; the match to TRBD1 covers 7 bases. The V gene's germline CDR1 is SSHAT and CDR2 FNYEAQ (reference sequence). V dropped 5 bases and J dropped 5; count of bases not matched to a gene: 8. The CDR3 runs to 14 residues. This chain's CDR3 is CASSPTGLRETQYF. In nucleotides, the CDR3 is TGTGCCAGCAGCCCGACAGGGTTGCGGGAGACCCAGTACTTC.

This clone was seen a single time. The rearrangement joins TRBV10-2 to TRBJ1-2; 8 bases line up with TRBD1. The junction had 11 bases not matched to a gene; V was cut back by 4 bases and J by 7 bases. Germline V gene lookup returns CDR1 WSHSY and CDR2 SAAADI. The CDR3 is 15 residues long. The CDR3 DNA sequence: TGCGCCAGCAGTGGAGGCAGGGGGCTTTCGCCTGGCTACACCTTC. Protein: CASSGGRGLSPGYTF.

The rearrangement uses TRBV25-1 and TRBJ2-3; D may be TRBD1 (6 bases). V was clipped by 8 bases and J by 3 bases, with 18 bases between them. Germline V gives CDR1 MGHDK, CDR2 SYGVNS. This CDR3 contains 15 residues. Here the CDR3 DNA reads TGTGCCAGCGGACCGAAGAGGGGGACGACAGATACGCAGTATTTT. This gives the protein CASGPKRGTTDTQYF.

This clone was seen just once. This chain connects TRBV25-1 to TRBJ1-4; D might be TRBD1 (6 bases). The CDR3 contains 15 residues. CDR1 is MGHDK, CDR2 SYGVNS, per germline. Trimming pared 4 bases from V and 7 bases from J, leaving 16 bases between. The chain's CDR3 is CASSATAGASEKLFF. The CDR3 DNA reads as TGTGCCAGCAGTGCCACCGCAGGGGCTAGTGAAAAACTGTTTTTT.